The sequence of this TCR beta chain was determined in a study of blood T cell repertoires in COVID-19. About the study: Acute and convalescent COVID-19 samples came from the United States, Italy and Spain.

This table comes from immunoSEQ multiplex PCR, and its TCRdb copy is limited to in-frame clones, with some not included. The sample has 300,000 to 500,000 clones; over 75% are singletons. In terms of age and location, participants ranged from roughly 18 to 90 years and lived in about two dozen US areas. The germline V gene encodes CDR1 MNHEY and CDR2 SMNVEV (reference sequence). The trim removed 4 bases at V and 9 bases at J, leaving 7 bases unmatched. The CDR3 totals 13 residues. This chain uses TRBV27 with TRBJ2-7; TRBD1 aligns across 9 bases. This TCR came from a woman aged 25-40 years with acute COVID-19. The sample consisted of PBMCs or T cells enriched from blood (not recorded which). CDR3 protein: CASSSGQGRVQYF. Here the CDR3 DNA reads TGTGCCAGCAGTTCGGGACAGGGTAGGGTGCAGTACTTC.